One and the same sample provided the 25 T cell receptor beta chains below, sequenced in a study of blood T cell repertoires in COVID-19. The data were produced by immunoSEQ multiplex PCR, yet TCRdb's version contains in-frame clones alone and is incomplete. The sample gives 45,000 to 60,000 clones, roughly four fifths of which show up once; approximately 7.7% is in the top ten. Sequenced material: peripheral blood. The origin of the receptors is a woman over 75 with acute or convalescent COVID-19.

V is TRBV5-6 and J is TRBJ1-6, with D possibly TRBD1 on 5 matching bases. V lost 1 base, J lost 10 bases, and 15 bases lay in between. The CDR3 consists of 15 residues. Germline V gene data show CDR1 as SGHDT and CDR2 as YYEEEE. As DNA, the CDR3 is TGTGCCAGCAGCTTGAATGGGGCTCTTGGGTCACCCCTCCACTTT. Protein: CASSLNGALGSPLHF.

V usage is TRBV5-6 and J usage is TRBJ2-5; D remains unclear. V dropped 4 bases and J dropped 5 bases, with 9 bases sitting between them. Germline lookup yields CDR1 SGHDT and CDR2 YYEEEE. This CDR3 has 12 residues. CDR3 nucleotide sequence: TGTGCCAGCAGCCCCTCTCAGGAGACCCAGTACTTC. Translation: CASSPSQETQYF.

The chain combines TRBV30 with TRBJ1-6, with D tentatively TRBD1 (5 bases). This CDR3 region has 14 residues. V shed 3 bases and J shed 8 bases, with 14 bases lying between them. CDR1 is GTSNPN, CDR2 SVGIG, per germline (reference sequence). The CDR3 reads CAWSGGTDYSPLHF. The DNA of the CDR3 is TGTGCCTGGAGCGGGGGAACAGATTATTCACCCCTCCACTTT.

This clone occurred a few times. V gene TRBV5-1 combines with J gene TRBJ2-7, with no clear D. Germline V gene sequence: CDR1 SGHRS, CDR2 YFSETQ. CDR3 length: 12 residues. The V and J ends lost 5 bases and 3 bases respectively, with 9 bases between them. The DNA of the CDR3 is TGCGCCAGCAGTCCACCTAGCTACGAGCAGTACTTC. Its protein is CASSPPSYEQYF.

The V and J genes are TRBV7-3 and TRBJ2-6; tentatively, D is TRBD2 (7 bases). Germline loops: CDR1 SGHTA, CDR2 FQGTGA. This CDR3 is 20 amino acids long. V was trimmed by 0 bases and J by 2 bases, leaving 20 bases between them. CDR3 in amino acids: CASSLTGGGGLRTGANVLTF. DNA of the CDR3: TGTGCCAGCAGCTTAACCGGCGGGGGCGGCCTAAGAACTGGGGCCAACGTCCTGACTTTC.

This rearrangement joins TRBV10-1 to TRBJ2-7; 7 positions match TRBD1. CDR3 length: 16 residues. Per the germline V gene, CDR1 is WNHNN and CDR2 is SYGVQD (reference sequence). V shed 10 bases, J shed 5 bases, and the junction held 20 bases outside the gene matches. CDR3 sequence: CATKRYPSYTGDEQYF. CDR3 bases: TGCGCCACCAAACGCTACCCCTCTTATACAGGGGACGAGCAGTACTTC.

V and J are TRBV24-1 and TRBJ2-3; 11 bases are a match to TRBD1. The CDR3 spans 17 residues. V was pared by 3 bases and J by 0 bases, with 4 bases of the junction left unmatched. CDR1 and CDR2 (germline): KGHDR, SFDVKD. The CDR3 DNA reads TGTGCCACCAGTGATCCAGGACAGGGGGCTAGCACAGATACGCAGTATTTT. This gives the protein CATSDPGQGASTDTQYF.

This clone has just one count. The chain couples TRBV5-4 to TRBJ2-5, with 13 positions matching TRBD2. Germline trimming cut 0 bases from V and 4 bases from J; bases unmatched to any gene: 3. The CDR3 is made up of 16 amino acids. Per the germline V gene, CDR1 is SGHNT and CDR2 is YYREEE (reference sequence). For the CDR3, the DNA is TGTGCCAGCAGCTTGGCCACTAGCGGGGGGGCAGAGACCCAGTACTTC. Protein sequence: CASSLATSGGAETQYF.

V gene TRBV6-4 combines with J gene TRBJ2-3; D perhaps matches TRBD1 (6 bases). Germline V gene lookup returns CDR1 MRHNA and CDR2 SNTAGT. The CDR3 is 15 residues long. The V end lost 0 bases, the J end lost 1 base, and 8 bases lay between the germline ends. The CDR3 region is CASSDSNRGTDTQYF. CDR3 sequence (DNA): TGTGCCAGCAGTGACTCGAACAGGGGCACAGATACGCAGTATTTT.

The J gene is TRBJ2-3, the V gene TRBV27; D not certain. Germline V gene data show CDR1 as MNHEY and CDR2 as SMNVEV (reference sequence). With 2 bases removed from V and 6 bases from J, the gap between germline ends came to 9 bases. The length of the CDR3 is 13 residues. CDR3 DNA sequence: TGTGCCAGCAGTTTAGCGGCACGGGATACGCAGTATTTT. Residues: CASSLAARDTQYF.

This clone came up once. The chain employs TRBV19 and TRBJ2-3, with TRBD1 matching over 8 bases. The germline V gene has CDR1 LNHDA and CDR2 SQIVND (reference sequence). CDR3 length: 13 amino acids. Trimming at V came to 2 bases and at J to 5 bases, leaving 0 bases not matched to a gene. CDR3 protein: CASSITGGDTQYF. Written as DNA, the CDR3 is TGTGCCAGTAGTATAACAGGGGGAGATACGCAGTATTTT.

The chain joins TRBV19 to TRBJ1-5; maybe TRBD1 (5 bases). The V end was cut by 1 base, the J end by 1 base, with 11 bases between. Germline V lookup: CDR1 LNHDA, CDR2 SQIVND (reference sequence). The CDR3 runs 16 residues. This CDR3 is CASSIGQGISNQPQHF. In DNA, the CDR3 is TGTGCCAGTAGTATAGGGCAGGGAATAAGCAATCAGCCCCAGCATTTT.

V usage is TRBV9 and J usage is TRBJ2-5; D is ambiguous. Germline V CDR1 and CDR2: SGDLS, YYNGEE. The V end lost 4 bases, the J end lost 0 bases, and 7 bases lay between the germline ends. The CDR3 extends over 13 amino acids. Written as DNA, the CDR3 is TGTGCCAGCAGCCCCCAGGACCAAGAGACCCAGTACTTC. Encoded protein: CASSPQDQETQYF.

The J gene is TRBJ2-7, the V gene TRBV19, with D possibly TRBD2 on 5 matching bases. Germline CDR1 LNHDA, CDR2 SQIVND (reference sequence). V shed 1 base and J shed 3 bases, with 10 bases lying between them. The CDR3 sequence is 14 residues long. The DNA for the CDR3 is TGTGCCAGTAGTATAGGGACTCAAGTCTACGAGCAGTACTTC. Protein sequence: CASSIGTQVYEQYF.

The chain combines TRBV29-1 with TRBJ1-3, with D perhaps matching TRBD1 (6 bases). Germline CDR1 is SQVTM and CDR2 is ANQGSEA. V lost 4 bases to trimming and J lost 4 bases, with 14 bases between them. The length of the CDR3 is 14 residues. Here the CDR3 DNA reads TGCAGCGTTGTCCCTACAGGGATCGGAAACACCATATATTTT. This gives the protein CSVVPTGIGNTIYF.

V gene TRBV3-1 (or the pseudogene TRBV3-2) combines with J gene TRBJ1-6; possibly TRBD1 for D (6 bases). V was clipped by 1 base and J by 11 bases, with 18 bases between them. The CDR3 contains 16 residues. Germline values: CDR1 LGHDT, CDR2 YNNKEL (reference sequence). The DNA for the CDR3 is TGTGCCAGCAGCCAAGGGCCCGGGACAAGGAGGACACCCCTCCACTTT. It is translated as CASSQGPGTRRTPLHF.

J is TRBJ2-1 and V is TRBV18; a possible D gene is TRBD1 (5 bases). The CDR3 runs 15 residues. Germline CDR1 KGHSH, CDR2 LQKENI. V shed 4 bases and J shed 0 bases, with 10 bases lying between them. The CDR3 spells CASSLTDSSYNEQFF. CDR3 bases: TGTGCCAGCTCACTTACAGACAGCTCCTACAATGAGCAGTTCTTC.

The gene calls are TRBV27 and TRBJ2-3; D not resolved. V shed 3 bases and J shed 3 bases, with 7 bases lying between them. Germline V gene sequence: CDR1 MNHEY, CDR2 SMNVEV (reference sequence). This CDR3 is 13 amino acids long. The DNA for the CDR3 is TGTGCCAGCAGTTTTTTGAGTACAGATACGCAGTATTTT. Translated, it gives CASSFLSTDTQYF.

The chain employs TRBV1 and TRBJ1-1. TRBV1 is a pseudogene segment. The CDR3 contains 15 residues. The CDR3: CTSSQRLFMNTEAFF. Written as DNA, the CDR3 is TGCACCAGCAGCCAGAGACTGTTTATGAACACTGAAGCTTTCTTT.

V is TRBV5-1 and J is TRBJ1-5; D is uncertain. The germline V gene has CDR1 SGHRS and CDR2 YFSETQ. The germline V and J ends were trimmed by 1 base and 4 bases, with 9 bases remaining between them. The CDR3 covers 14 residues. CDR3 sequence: CASSLPGRNQPQHF. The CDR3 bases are TGCGCCAGCAGCTTGCCAGGAAGAAATCAGCCCCAGCATTTT.

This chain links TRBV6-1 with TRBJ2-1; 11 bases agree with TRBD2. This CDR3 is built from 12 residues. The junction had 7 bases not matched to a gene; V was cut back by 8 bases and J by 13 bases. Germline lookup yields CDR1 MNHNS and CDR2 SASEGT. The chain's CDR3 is CASGVAGGNQFF. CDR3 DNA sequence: TGTGCCAGCGGTGTAGCGGGAGGGAATCAGTTCTTC.

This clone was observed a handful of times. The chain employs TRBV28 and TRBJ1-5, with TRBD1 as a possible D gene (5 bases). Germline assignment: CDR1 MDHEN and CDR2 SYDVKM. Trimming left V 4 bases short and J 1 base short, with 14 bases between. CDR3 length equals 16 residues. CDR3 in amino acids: CASSSLRQGSNQPQHF. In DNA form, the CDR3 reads TGTGCCAGCAGTTCTCTCCGCCAGGGCAGCAATCAGCCCCAGCATTTT.

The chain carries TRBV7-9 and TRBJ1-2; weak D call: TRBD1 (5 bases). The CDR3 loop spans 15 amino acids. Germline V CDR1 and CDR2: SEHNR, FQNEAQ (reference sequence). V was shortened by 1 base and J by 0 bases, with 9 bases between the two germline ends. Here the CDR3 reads CASSLVGGANYGYTF. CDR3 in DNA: TGTGCCAGCAGCTTAGTCGGAGGGGCTAACTATGGCTACACCTTC.

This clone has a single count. CDR3: CASSYYYRDRGQETQYF. The CDR3, as DNA: TGTGCCAGCAGTTACTATTACCGGGACAGGGGACAGGAGACCCAGTACTTC. This rearrangement joins TRBV6-2 or TRBV6-3 to TRBJ2-5, with 10 positions matching TRBD1. Germline-derived CDR1 and CDR2 are MNHEY and SVGEGT. Germline trimming cut 1 base from V and 5 bases from J; bases unmatched to any gene: 10. This CDR3 is built from 17 residues.

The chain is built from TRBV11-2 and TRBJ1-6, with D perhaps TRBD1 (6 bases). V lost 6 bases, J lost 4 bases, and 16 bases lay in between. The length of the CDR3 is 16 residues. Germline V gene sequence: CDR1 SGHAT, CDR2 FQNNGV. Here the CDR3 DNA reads TGTGCCAGCAGTCCACAGGGTCAAATTTATAATTCACCCCTCCACTTT. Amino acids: CASSPQGQIYNSPLHF.